The 16 T cell receptor beta chains reported below all come from one sample, sequenced in a study of blood T cell repertoires in COVID-19. The protocol was immunoSEQ multiplex PCR, while the TCRdb copy is restricted to in-frame clones and leaves out a portion. The repertoire holds under 300,000 clones, with more than 70% as singletons. Sequenced material: peripheral blood. The receptors here all came from an elderly man with acute or convalescent COVID-19.

The chain couples TRBV4-1 to TRBJ2-1, with 10 bases aligning to TRBD2. Germline-derived CDR1 and CDR2 are MGHRA and YSYEKL. V trimming: 0 bases; J trimming: 0 bases; junction bases outside the gene matches: 11. CDR3 size: 20 residues. The CDR3 loop is CASSQEGLAGVRSSYNEQFF. In DNA, the CDR3 is TGCGCCAGCAGCCAAGAGGGCCTAGCGGGGGTCAGAAGCTCCTACAATGAGCAGTTCTTC.

The V and J genes are TRBV11-1 and TRBJ2-7; D may be TRBD1 (6 bases). V was pared by 5 bases and J by 4 bases, with 15 bases between. Looked up from germline, CDR1 is SGHAT and CDR2 is FQDESV (reference sequence). This CDR3 comprises 14 residues. DNA of the CDR3: TGTGCCAGCAGCCGCCGAACAGGGTCGTACGAGCAGTACTTC. This gives the protein CASSRRTGSYEQYF. Filled out from reference TRBV11-1 and TRBJ2-7, the complete variable domain reads EAEVAQSPRYKITEKSQAVAFWCDPISGHATLYWYRQILGQGPELLVQFQDESVVDDSQLPKDRFSAERLKGVDSTLKIQPAELGDSAMYLCASSRRTGSYEQYFGPGTRLTVT.

This clone was detected only once. The rearrangement links TRBV2 to TRBJ1-2; the match to TRBD1 covers 9 bases. The germline gives CDR1 SNHLY, CDR2 FYNNEI. Losses at the gene ends were 8 bases for V and 4 bases for J; bases not matched to a gene: 11. The CDR3 sequence is 15 residues long. The CDR3 coding sequence is TGTGCCAGCGTGGCCGGGACAGGGCTAGTCTATGGCTACACCTTC. Amino acid sequence: CASVAGTGLVYGYTF.

This clone came up once. The chain recombines TRBV27 with TRBJ1-2, with 7 bases aligning to TRBD1. With V trimmed by 5 bases and J by 4 bases, 13 bases remained unmatched. The CDR3 extends over 16 amino acids. The germline V gene encodes CDR1 MNHEY and CDR2 SMNVEV (reference sequence). CDR3 amino acids: CASSLRVGDRVYGYTF. The CDR3 nucleotides are TGTGCCAGCAGTCTAAGGGTGGGAGACAGGGTCTATGGCTACACCTTC.

This clone was seen more than once but under ten times. The chain is built from TRBV12-3 or TRBV12-4 and TRBJ2-1, with 8 bases identical to TRBD1. V lost 4 bases, J lost 6 bases, and 2 bases stayed unmatched. The CDR3 runs to 13 residues. This chain's CDR3 is CASSSTGGNEQFF. The CDR3 nucleotides are TGTGCCAGCAGTTCCACAGGGGGCAATGAGCAGTTCTTC.

The J gene is TRBJ2-3, the V gene TRBV5-8, with a possible D match to TRBD2 (6 bases). Germline loops: CDR1 SGHTS, CDR2 YDEGEE. V was trimmed by 1 base and J by 2 bases, leaving 14 bases between them. The CDR3 totals 16 residues. Here the CDR3 reads CASSLSTSSFTDTQYF. DNA of the CDR3: TGTGCCAGCAGCTTGAGCACTAGCTCCTTCACAGATACGCAGTATTTT. Full variable domain (rest looked up from reference TRBV5-8 and TRBJ2-3): EAGVTQSPTHLIKTRGQQATLRCSPISGHTSVYWYQQALGLGLQFLLWYDEGEERNRGNFPPRFSGRQFPNYSSELNVNALELEDSALYLCASSLSTSSFTDTQYFGPGTRLTVL.

The J gene is TRBJ2-1, the V gene TRBV5-1; D not certain. The CDR3 extends over 14 amino acids. Trimming left V 4 bases short and J 6 bases short, with 14 bases between. From germline, CDR1 is SGHRS and CDR2 YFSETQ. The CDR3 reads CASSPVPGTNEQFF. For the CDR3, the DNA is TGCGCCAGCAGCCCCGTCCCGGGTACCAATGAGCAGTTCTTC.

V and J are TRBV5-1 and TRBJ1-2; TRBD1 agrees at 7 bases. Germline lookup yields CDR1 SGHRS and CDR2 YFSETQ. CDR3 length: 14 amino acids. Losses at the gene ends were 1 base for V and 4 bases for J; bases not matched to a gene: 4. The CDR3: CASSLSGQSYGYTF. CDR3 in DNA: TGCGCCAGCAGCTTGTCGGGACAGTCCTATGGCTACACCTTC.

The chain employs TRBV6-5 and TRBJ1-2; perhaps TRBD1 as D (5 bases). V was clipped by 4 bases and J by 2 bases, with 8 bases between them. CDR1 and CDR2 from the germline V gene are MNHEY and SVGAGI. CDR3 length: 13 amino acids. CDR3 in amino acids: CASSSGGNYGYTF. The CDR3 bases are TGTGCCAGCAGTTCCGGGGGAAACTATGGCTACACCTTC.

This chain joins TRBV28 and TRBJ1-2, with 7 bases identical to TRBD1. CDR1 MDHEN and CDR2 SYDVKM come from the germline V gene. The CDR3 is 14 residues long. V was pared by 5 bases and J by 4 bases, with 7 bases of the junction left unmatched. The CDR3 nucleotides are TGTGCCAGCAGTGTCCCTGGGACAGTCTATGGCTACACCTTC. Its translation: CASSVPGTVYGYTF.

The rearrangement uses TRBV28 and TRBJ1-5; no reliable D call. Germline values: CDR1 MDHEN, CDR2 SYDVKM. This CDR3 has 13 residues. Trimming removed 4 bases at V and 4 bases at J, with 8 bases between. CDR3 sequence (DNA): TGTGCCAGCAGTTCGGAGAATAATCAGCCCCAGCATTTT. Its protein product is CASSSENNQPQHF. The variable domain in full, with the rest retrieved from reference TRBV28 and TRBJ1-5, is DVKVTQSSRYLVKRTGEKVFLECVQDMDHENMFWYRQDPGLGLRLIYFSYDVKMKEKGDIPEGYSVSREKKERFSLILESASTNQTSMYLCASSSENNQPQHFGDGTRLSIL.

This clone appeared a few times. This chain connects TRBV2 to TRBJ2-2; 12 nucleotides agree with TRBD1. V trimming: 6 bases; J trimming: 3 bases; junction bases outside the gene matches: 17. The CDR3 runs to 20 residues. Germline V gives CDR1 SNHLY, CDR2 FYNNEI. The CDR3 reads CASRQGTGGARREDTGELFF. CDR3 sequence (DNA): TGTGCCAGCAGACAAGGGACAGGGGGCGCGCGGCGGGAGGACACCGGGGAGCTGTTTTTT. Supplemented by reference TRBV2 and TRBJ2-2, the full variable domain reads EPEVTQTPSHQVTQMGQEVILRCVPISNHLYFYWYRQILGQKVEFLVSFYNNEISEKSEIFDDQFSVERPDGSNFTLKIRSTKLEDSAMYFCASRQGTGGARREDTGELFFGEGSRLTVL.

This sequence joins TRBV5-4 and TRBJ2-2, with 7 nucleotides matching TRBD2. This CDR3 spans 16 amino acids. Germline CDR1 reads SGHNT; CDR2 reads YYREEE (reference sequence). With 0 bases clipped from V and 4 bases from J, the junction kept 6 bases outside the gene matches. CDR3 protein: CASSLAASGATGELFF. Here the CDR3 DNA reads TGTGCCAGCAGCTTGGCGGCTAGCGGAGCCACCGGGGAGCTGTTTTTT. The whole variable domain, remainder taken from reference TRBV5-4 and TRBJ2-2, is ETGVTQSPTHLIKTRGQQVTLRCSSQSGHNTVSWYQQALGQGPQFIFQYYREEENGRGNFPPRFSGLQFPNYSSELNVNALELDDSALYLCASSLAASGATGELFFGEGSRLTVL.

This sequence joins TRBV5-1 and TRBJ2-5, with no clear D. The CDR3 length is 15 residues. Germline V gene data show CDR1 as SGHRS and CDR2 as YFSETQ. The V end lost 2 bases, the J end lost 1 base, and 12 bases lay between the germline ends. The CDR3 loop reads CASSLDTSLQETQYF. In DNA, the CDR3 is TGCGCCAGCAGCTTAGATACCTCACTCCAAGAGACCCAGTACTTC.

In DNA, the CDR3 is TGTGCCAGCAGCTTAGGTACGGGAGCGGGGACCCAGTACTTC. Its protein product is CASSLGTGAGTQYF. The chain uses TRBV11-2 and TRBJ2-5; weak D call: TRBD2 (6 bases). The germline gives CDR1 SGHAT, CDR2 FQNNGV. There are 14 residues in the CDR3. V lost 1 base and J 7 bases, leaving 13 bases between the germline ends.

The chain's CDR3 is CASSQGRGTNEKLFF. As DNA, the CDR3 is TGCGCCAGCAGCCAGGGGCGGGGGACGAATGAAAAACTGTTTTTT. This sequence joins TRBV4-1 and TRBJ1-4, with D maybe TRBD1 (5 bases). This CDR3 has 15 residues. V lost 3 bases, J lost 5 bases, and 13 bases lay in between. Germline V gives CDR1 MGHRA, CDR2 YSYEKL.